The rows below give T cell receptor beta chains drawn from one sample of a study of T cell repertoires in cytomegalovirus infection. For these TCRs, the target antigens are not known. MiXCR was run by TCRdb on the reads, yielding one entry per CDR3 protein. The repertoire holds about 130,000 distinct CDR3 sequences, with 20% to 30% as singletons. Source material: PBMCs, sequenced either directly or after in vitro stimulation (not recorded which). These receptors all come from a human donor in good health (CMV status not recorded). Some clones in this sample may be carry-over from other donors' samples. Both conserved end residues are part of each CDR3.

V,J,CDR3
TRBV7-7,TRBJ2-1,CASSLAPGNEQFF
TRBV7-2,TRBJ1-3,CASSPRTGLSDTIYF
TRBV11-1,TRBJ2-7,CASSLKGYYYEQYF
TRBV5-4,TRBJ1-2,CASTGTNYGYTF
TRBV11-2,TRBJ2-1,CASSWGTSGIHEQFF
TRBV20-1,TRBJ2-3,CSATSDGTDTQYF
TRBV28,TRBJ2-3,CASSFKQSSTDTQYF
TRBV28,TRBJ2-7,CASNEVQGNLGEQYF
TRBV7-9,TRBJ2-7,CASSWSGTSYEQYF
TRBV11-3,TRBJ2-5,CASSLRASGRSGETQYF
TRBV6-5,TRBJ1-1,CASRRDRGLTDEAFF
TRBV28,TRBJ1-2,CASSFFSGAGYNF
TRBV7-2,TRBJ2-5,CASSDRVWGQETQYF
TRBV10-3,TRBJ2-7,CAYSAGPSYEQYF
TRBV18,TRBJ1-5,CASSPDVSQPQHF
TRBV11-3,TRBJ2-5,CASSLASGSFKETQYF
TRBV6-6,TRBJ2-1,CASLRTSGNNEQFF
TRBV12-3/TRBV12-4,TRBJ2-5,CASSLTIGQGENQETQYF
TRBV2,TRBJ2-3,CASSDLGLAATDTQYF
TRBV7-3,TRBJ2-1,CASSRDPSTFYNEQFF
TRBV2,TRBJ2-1,CASSGLADLYNEQFF
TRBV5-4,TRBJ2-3,CASSLRSGPFTDTQYF
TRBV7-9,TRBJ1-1,CASSLGVGQNTEAFF
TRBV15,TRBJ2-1,CATSSWTDQQFF
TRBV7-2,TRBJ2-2,CASSPRLAGVGELFF
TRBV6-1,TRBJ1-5,CASNVPSNQPQHF
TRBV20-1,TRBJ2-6,CSASDRASGANVLTF
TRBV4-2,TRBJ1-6,CASSQDNQGGNSPLHF
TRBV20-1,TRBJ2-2,CSARDADNTGELFF
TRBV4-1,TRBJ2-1,CASSQDGNNEQFF
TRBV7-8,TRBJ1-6,CASSTRQGTSSYNSPLHF
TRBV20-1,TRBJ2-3,CSASGSVTDTQYF
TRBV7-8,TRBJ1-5,CASSLDRNQNQPQHF
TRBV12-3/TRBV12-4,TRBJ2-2,CASSPPPRTVNTGELFF
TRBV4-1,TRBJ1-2,CASSQDRSADYGYTF
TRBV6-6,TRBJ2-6,CASSTRRGSGANVLTF
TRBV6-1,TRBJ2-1,CASSELRGRSSYNEQFF
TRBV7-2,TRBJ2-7,CASSLRWSGEQYF
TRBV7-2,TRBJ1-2,CASSPGTGRGYTF
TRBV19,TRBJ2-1,CASTTGLAGSYNEQFF
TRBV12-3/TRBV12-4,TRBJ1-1,CASTSGGVPNTEAFF
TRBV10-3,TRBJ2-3,CAIGGRTNTDTQYF
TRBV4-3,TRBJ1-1,CASSQAALGHRNTEAFF
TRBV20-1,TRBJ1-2,CSASTGGDYGYTF
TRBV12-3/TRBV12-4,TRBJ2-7,CASRGTGQSYEQYF
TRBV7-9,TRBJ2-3,CASSHRGDRRTDTQYF
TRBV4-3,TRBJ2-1,CASSQDNGGGLNEQFF
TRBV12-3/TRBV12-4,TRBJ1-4,CASTPSGREKLFF
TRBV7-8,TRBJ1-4,CASSNNPGQANEKLFF
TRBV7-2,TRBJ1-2,CASSLGSGEGLTF
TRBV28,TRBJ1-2,CASSSERTANYGYTF
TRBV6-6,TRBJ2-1,CASSYSGTAHNEQFF
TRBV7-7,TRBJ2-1,CASSMDQLGNEQFF
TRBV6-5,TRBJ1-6,CASSYGARPNSPLHF
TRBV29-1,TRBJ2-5,CSVSGKYQETQYF
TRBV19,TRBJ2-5,CASSNGGGVETQYF
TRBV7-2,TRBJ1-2,CASSYVGTSNYGYTF